One TCR beta chain is described in this entry. As yet, its antigen is unknown. From the 5' RACE reads, TCRdb called clonotypes with MiXCR, one entry per CDR3 protein. The sample consists of approximately 150,000 distinct CDR3 sequences, under 25% of them appearing once. The data stem from a study of T-cell memory formation after mild COVID-19. Study outcomes and limitations: Pre-infection memory showed some responding clones, and this suggested that cross-reactive memory joined. Contracting clones, day 15 to 85, had balanced CD4/CD8, and later expanders favored CD4+.

The CDR3 is 15 amino acids. CDR1 and CDR2 from the germline V gene are DFQATT and SNEGSKA (reference sequence). J was trimmed by 4 bases and V by 5 bases; bases with no gene match: 13. The sample taken for sequencing was PBMCs or a T cell subset sorted from them (not recorded which). The V gene is TRBV20-1, the J gene TRBJ1-1, with 7 bases aligning to TRBD1. This sequence originates from an adult woman who had mild COVID-19 (a few samples of this study predate the infection). Cell type and time point are not known. The CDR3 region is CSAAYTGTEGTEAFF. The CDR3 DNA reads TGCAGTGCTGCATATACCGGGACAGAAGGCACTGAAGCTTTCTTT.